This entry lists 27 T cell receptor beta chains sequenced from one sample in a study of beta chain features in type 1 diabetes. Of the isolated RNA, all was reverse transcribed, and so the sequenced material was expressed TCRB transcripts. Libraries were prepared by immunoSEQ multiplex PCR; TCRdb keeps only in-frame clonotypes and omits some of them. The data hold hundreds of thousands of clones, with 12% to 15% observed a single time. Sample: central memory CD4+ T cells from blood. The receptors shown here come from a man aged 25-40 years in good health.

V and J are TRBV5-6 and TRBJ1-1; a weak D match, TRBD1 (5 bases). The V gene lost 0 bases and the J gene lost 5 bases, with 17 bases spanning the gap. CDR3 length equals 16 residues. CDR1 and CDR2 from the germline V gene are SGHDT and YYEEEE. The CDR3 protein is CASSLAWGHKRTEAFF. The CDR3 coding sequence is TGTGCCAGCAGCTTGGCCTGGGGCCACAAAAGGACTGAAGCTTTCTTT.

This clone appeared many times. CDR3 coding DNA: TGTGCAACGACAGGGCCTGGGGCCAACGTCCTGACTTTC. It codes for CATTGPGANVLTF. The chain is built from TRBV14 and TRBJ2-6, with 7 bases that match TRBD1. This CDR3 spans 13 amino acids. Germline lookup yields CDR1 SGHDN and CDR2 FVKESK. The entire variable domain, with the rest obtained from reference TRBV14 and TRBJ2-6, is as follows: EAGVTQFPSHSVIEKGQTVTLRCDPISGHDNLYWYRRVMGKEIKFLLHFVKESKQDESGMPNNRFLAERTGGTYSTLKVQPAELEDSGVYFCATTGPGANVLTFGAGSRLTVL.

This clone was found a few times. The rearrangement links TRBV7-2 to TRBJ1-2, with D perhaps matching TRBD1 (5 bases). Germline CDR1 reads SGHTA; CDR2 reads FQGNSA. CDR3 length: 14 residues. Trimming cost V 5 bases and J 2 bases, with 12 bases left between them. CDR3 sequence (DNA): TGTGCCAGCAGCCCGGGGACGGCAAACTATGGCTACACCTTC. Its protein is CASSPGTANYGYTF.

There are a few counts of this clone. The chain has TRBV6-5 and TRBJ2-5; D uncertain. Trimming shortened V by 10 bases and J by 4 bases, and 16 bases separated the two germline ends. Per germline, CDR1 MNHEY and CDR2 SVGAGI. CDR3 length equals 13 residues. CDR3 amino acids: CAINVGLRETQYF. The DNA of the CDR3 is TGTGCCATCAACGTAGGCCTGCGAGAGACCCAGTACTTC.

This chain uses TRBV5-4 with TRBJ2-1; tentatively, D is TRBD2 (5 bases). Germline assignment: CDR1 SGHNT and CDR2 YYREEE (reference sequence). This CDR3 spans 15 amino acids. Trimming left V 5 bases short and J 0 bases short, with 12 bases between. CDR3 sequence (DNA): TGTGCCAGCAGGTACGGGGAGCCCTCCTACAATGAGCAGTTCTTC. Protein: CASRYGEPSYNEQFF.

V and J are TRBV7-2 and TRBJ2-7; D is perhaps TRBD2 (6 bases). Trimming took off 1 base at V and 11 bases at J, with 18 bases between the two ends. Germline values: CDR1 SGHTA, CDR2 FQGNSA. The CDR3 is 14 amino acids. CDR3 DNA: TGTGCCAGCAGCTTAGATTCGTCGGGGGAGCAGGAGTACTTC. As protein: CASSLDSSGEQEYF.

This clone was detected only a few times. The gene calls are TRBV5-6 and TRBJ2-2; unclear D gene. Germline loops: CDR1 SGHDT, CDR2 YYEEEE. Trimming cost V 1 base and J 7 bases, with 8 bases left between them. CDR3 size: 13 residues. The CDR3 spells CASSLSGYGELFF. DNA of the CDR3: TGTGCCAGCAGCTTGAGTGGGTACGGGGAGCTGTTTTTT.

This clone has more than one count but fewer than ten. The chain combines TRBV7-2 with TRBJ2-4; D call uncertain. Germline V gene lookup returns CDR1 SGHTA and CDR2 FQGNSA. CDR3 size: 13 residues. The V end lost 1 base, the J end lost 11 bases, and 12 bases lay between the germline ends. The CDR3 nucleotides read TGTGCCAGCAGCTTAGAGCCGTTGGGGTTTCAGTACTTC. It specifies CASSLEPLGFQYF.

The chain links TRBV11-2 to TRBJ2-7; tentative D call: TRBD2 (6 bases). Trimming removed 3 bases at V and 3 bases at J, with 12 bases between. The CDR3 consists of 14 residues. Germline lookup yields CDR1 SGHAT and CDR2 FQNNGV. CDR3 DNA: TGTGCCAGCAGCTTGGGTAATAGCGGCTACGAGCAGTACTTC. This encodes CASSLGNSGYEQYF.

The chain joins TRBV18 to TRBJ1-3, with TRBD1 as a possible D gene (5 bases). This CDR3 comprises 15 residues. The V end was cut by 2 bases, the J end by 2 bases, with 10 bases between. The germline CDR1 and CDR2 sequences are KGHSH and LQKENI. CDR3 DNA: TGTGCCAGCTCACCAGGTGCGACAGCTGGAAACACCATATATTTT. Translation: CASSPGATAGNTIYF.

The V and J genes are TRBV7-9 and TRBJ1-3; TRBD1 matches 7 bases. The CDR3 extends over 14 amino acids. V trimming: 5 bases; J trimming: 11 bases; junction bases outside the gene matches: 12. From germline, CDR1 is SEHNR and CDR2 FQNEAQ (reference sequence). The CDR3: CASSPGQPLLPIYF. The CDR3 DNA reads as TGTGCCAGCAGCCCGGGACAGCCTCTTTTACCCATATATTTT.

The chain couples TRBV23-1 to TRBJ1-4; no definite D call. TRBV23-1 is recorded as an ORF, its role being uncertain. This CDR3 is 14 amino acids long. V lost 8 bases, J lost 0 bases, and 10 bases lay in between. The CDR3 DNA reads TGCGCCAGCGGAAGCAAGACAACTAATGAAAAACTGTTTTTT. This sequence encodes CASGSKTTNEKLFF.

V gene TRBV11-2 combines with J gene TRBJ2-7; 7 bases fit TRBD2. The germline gives CDR1 SGHAT, CDR2 FQNNGV. The V gene end was trimmed by 3 bases and the J gene end by 7 bases; junction bases not matched to a gene: 9. This CDR3 is built from 14 residues. The DNA of the CDR3 is TGTGCCAGCAGCTTGACAAGCGGGGTAGGGGAGCAGTACGTC. Translated: CASSLTSGVGEQYV.

This clone has only a few counts. The chain has TRBV9 and TRBJ2-3, with 8 bases aligning to TRBD2. CDR3 length equals 15 residues. V lost 0 bases, J lost 5 bases, and 5 bases stayed unmatched. The germline V gene has CDR1 SGDLS and CDR2 YYNGEE. The CDR3 here is CASSVALSGGDTQYF. DNA for the CDR3: TGTGCCAGCAGCGTAGCCCTGAGCGGGGGAGATACGCAGTATTTT.

The V call is TRBV7-6, the J call TRBJ2-7, with D uncertain. The CDR3 runs to 14 residues. Germline CDR1 is SGHVS and CDR2 is FNYEAQ. V lost 2 bases and J 2 bases, leaving 10 bases between the germline ends. CDR3 protein: CASSLSGPTYEQYF. CDR3 DNA: TGTGCCAGCAGCTTATCTGGACCCACCTACGAGCAGTACTTC.

The sample holds a few counts of this clone. This chain links TRBV5-1 with TRBJ1-2; no clear D. CDR1 and CDR2 from the germline V gene are SGHRS and YFSETQ. V lost 5 bases, J lost 4 bases, and 12 bases lay in between. The CDR3 sequence is 13 residues long. Here the CDR3 DNA reads TGCGCCAGCAGTAATGACGGATCCTATGGCTACACCTTC. Translating gives CASSNDGSYGYTF.

This clone has a handful of counts. The rearrangement uses TRBV6-5 and TRBJ2-1; TRBD2 agrees at 8 bases. Per germline, CDR1 MNHEY and CDR2 SVGAGI. There are 13 residues in the CDR3. J was trimmed by 11 bases and V by 5 bases; bases with no gene match: 8. The CDR3 here is CASSDAAGGKQFF. The CDR3 DNA reads as TGTGCCAGCAGTGACGCGGCGGGGGGCAAGCAGTTCTTC.

CDR3 sequence reads: CASSFTEYNEQFF. The DNA for the CDR3 is TGTGCCAGCAGCTTCACGGAATACAATGAGCAGTTCTTC. This chain links TRBV5-4 with TRBJ2-1; no firm D call. In germline, CDR1 is SGHNT, CDR2 YYREEE (reference sequence). There are 13 residues in the CDR3. V lost 2 bases and J lost 4, with 7 bases in between.

The rearrangement joins TRBV7-2 to TRBJ2-4; 8 bases fit TRBD1. Germline loops: CDR1 SGHTA, CDR2 FQGNSA. V lost 5 bases to trimming and J lost 3 bases; unmatched junction nucleotides: 0. This CDR3 has 13 residues. The CDR3 nucleotides are TGTGCCAGCAGCGGACAGGGCAAAAACATTCAGTACTTC. Its translation: CASSGQGKNIQYF.

This clone appeared a few times. The V and J genes are TRBV7-9 and TRBJ2-1, with 12 bases that match TRBD2. From germline, CDR1 is SEHNR and CDR2 FQNEAQ (reference sequence). Germline trimming cut 5 bases from V and 8 bases from J; bases unmatched to any gene: 13. This CDR3 contains 17 residues. The CDR3 region is CASSQGLAGSSGDEQFF. Here the CDR3 DNA reads TGTGCCAGCAGCCAAGGACTAGCGGGGTCATCAGGGGATGAGCAGTTCTTC.

This clone was picked up a small number of times. J is TRBJ2-7 and V is TRBV28; 7 positions agree with TRBD1. V lost 3 bases to trimming and J lost 2 bases; unmatched junction nucleotides: 4. Germline V gives CDR1 MDHEN, CDR2 SYDVKM. The CDR3 has 14 residues. In DNA form, the CDR3 reads TGTGCCAGCAGTTTGGCAGGGGGTCCCTACGAGCAGTACTTC. It specifies CASSLAGGPYEQYF.

A word on this clone: Other DNA sequences in the same sample also yield this CDR3. This chain's CDR3 is CASSLAHTGELFF. For the CDR3, the DNA is TGCGCCAGCAGCTTGGCTCACACCGGGGAGCTGTTTTTT. This chain joins TRBV5-1 and TRBJ2-2; D remains ambiguous. The CDR3 consists of 13 residues. In germline, CDR1 is SGHRS, CDR2 YFSETQ. Deletions cut 0 bases from V and 3 bases from J, with 3 bases between.

The V call is TRBV5-5, the J call TRBJ2-1; 13 nucleotides line up with TRBD2. V dropped 5 bases and J dropped 6; count of bases not matched to a gene: 8. This CDR3 contains 16 residues. Germline V gene sequence: CDR1 SGHKS, CDR2 YYEKEE (reference sequence). The CDR3 protein is CASRESGLAGVNEQFF. The CDR3 DNA reads as TGTGCCAGCAGGGAGTCCGGACTAGCGGGAGTCAATGAGCAGTTCTTC.

This clone came up many times. V gene TRBV19 combines with J gene TRBJ2-6, with 7 bases lining up with TRBD1. Germline values: CDR1 LNHDA, CDR2 SQIVND (reference sequence). V lost 5 bases and J lost 7; bases outside the gene matches: 8. The CDR3 covers 15 residues. DNA for the CDR3: TGTGCCAGTAGTGAGACAGGGAAGTTCGCCAACGTCCTGACTTTC. Protein: CASSETGKFANVLTF.

This clone was counted a few times. The chain has TRBV4-2 and TRBJ2-1; no clear D gene. Germline CDR1 reads LGHNA; CDR2 reads YNFKEQ. CDR3 length: 15 amino acids. Trimming pared 0 bases from V and 6 bases from J, leaving 12 bases between. The CDR3 loop is CASSQDRPATNEQFF. CDR3 sequence (DNA): TGTGCCAGCAGCCAAGATCGCCCAGCCACCAATGAGCAGTTCTTC.

The chain couples TRBV6-5 to TRBJ2-2; no firm D call. The germline gives CDR1 MNHEY, CDR2 SVGAGI. Trimming removed 6 bases from V and 6 bases from J, with 5 bases in between. CDR3 length equals 11 residues. DNA of the CDR3: TGTGCCAGCAGCCGGGCCGGGGAGCTGTTTTTT. Translating it yields CASSRAGELFF.

At least ten counts were recorded for this clone. V is TRBV10-3 and J is TRBJ2-1, with 9 bases identical to TRBD2. V was clipped by 5 bases and J by 5 bases; unmatched bases: 4. Looked up from germline, CDR1 is ENHRY and CDR2 is SYGVKD. The length of the CDR3 is 14 residues. The CDR3 sequence is CAISPSGVDNEQFF. The CDR3 DNA is TGTGCCATCAGTCCTAGCGGGGTGGACAATGAGCAGTTCTTC.